This TCR beta chain was identified during a study of T cell clones after liver transplantation. Germline lookup yields CDR1 SEHNR and CDR2 FQNEAQ (reference sequence). Trimming took off 5 bases at V and 10 bases at J, with 24 bases between the two ends. The CDR3 loop spans 17 amino acids. The assay was immunoSEQ multiplex PCR, and TCRdb's table has in-frame clones only and misses some. The data contain around 60,000 clones, over 55% of them singletons. This chain connects TRBV7-9 to TRBJ1-6, with no clear D. The input for sequencing was CD4+ T cells from blood, taken before liver transplant. The origin of this receptor is a human donor who received a liver transplant. The CDR3 bases are TGTGCCAGCAGCCCCAAACTTAGGGAGGATCCGCGGTCACCCCTCCACTTT. The encoded protein is CASSPKLREDPRSPLHF.